Following are 12 T cell receptor beta chains from one sample sequenced in a study of blood T cell repertoires in COVID-19. TCRdb's copy holds only in-frame clones and misses some; the assay was immunoSEQ multiplex PCR. The sample has about 89,000 clones, about 83% seen once. Sequencing was performed on peripheral blood. The receptor source for this set is a human donor in a cohort sampled during active COVID-19.

The chain is built from TRBV27 and TRBJ1-2; TRBD1 aligns across 7 bases. The CDR3 spans 12 residues. V was clipped by 6 bases and J by 9 bases; unmatched bases: 7. The germline V gene encodes CDR1 MNHEY and CDR2 SMNVEV (reference sequence). CDR3: CASRFRQGSYTF. CDR3 DNA: TGTGCCAGCAGATTTCGACAGGGAAGCTACACCTTC.

V and J are TRBV28 and TRBJ1-1, with D possibly TRBD1 on 6 matching bases. Trimming pared 8 bases from V and 4 bases from J, leaving 11 bases between. This CDR3 comprises 12 residues. Germline loops: CDR1 MDHEN, CDR2 SYDVKM. CDR3 in amino acids: CASENRVTEAFF. The CDR3 DNA reads as TGTGCCAGCGAAAACAGGGTCACTGAAGCTTTCTTT.

The chain couples TRBV27 to TRBJ2-6, with a possible D match to TRBD1 (5 bases). The CDR3 consists of 18 residues. The ends were cut back, 4 bases at V and 0 bases at J, with 16 bases in the middle. The V gene's germline CDR1 is MNHEY and CDR2 SMNVEV (reference sequence). The CDR3 coding sequence is TGTGCCAGCAGTTCGGACACCACCCCTCTCTCTGGGGCCAACGTCCTGACTTTC. Translating it yields CASSSDTTPLSGANVLTF.

The chain combines TRBV7-9 with TRBJ2-1, with D possibly TRBD2 on 6 matching bases. There are 15 residues in the CDR3. With 8 bases removed from V and 1 base from J, the gap between germline ends came to 15 bases. Germline CDR1 and CDR2: SEHNR and FQNEAQ (reference sequence). CDR3 nucleotides: TGTGCCAGCTCCGATCTAGCGACGTCCTACAATGAGCAGTTCTTC. As protein: CASSDLATSYNEQFF.

This sequence joins TRBV19 and TRBJ1-5; 7 bases align to TRBD1. Trimming cost V 8 bases and J 10 bases; bases outside gene matches: 2. The CDR3 runs to 10 residues. CDR1 and CDR2 from the germline V gene are LNHDA and SQIVND (reference sequence). This CDR3 reads CASGTVPQHF. The CDR3 nucleotides are TGTGCCAGTGGGACAGTTCCCCAGCATTTT.

The chain employs TRBV27 and TRBJ1-5, with D hard to call. The CDR3 runs 15 residues. Germline CDR1 reads MNHEY; CDR2 reads SMNVEV (reference sequence). The V end was cut by 3 bases, the J end by 4 bases, with 13 bases between. The CDR3 here is CASSLRGLGNQPQHF. CDR3 nucleotides: TGTGCCAGCAGTTTGAGAGGGCTAGGGAATCAGCCCCAGCATTTT.

This rearrangement joins TRBV5-4 to TRBJ2-6; possibly TRBD1 for D (6 bases). With 6 bases removed from V and 0 bases from J, the gap between germline ends came to 16 bases. CDR1 is SGHNT and CDR2 is YYREEE in the germline V gene (reference sequence). CDR3 length: 17 amino acids. The CDR3 sequence is CASTPPGHRSGANVLTF. Written as DNA, the CDR3 is TGTGCCAGCACCCCCCCGGGACACCGCTCTGGGGCCAACGTCCTGACTTTC.

The chain employs TRBV30 and TRBJ2-7; 7 bases line up with TRBD1. CDR1 and CDR2 (germline): GTSNPN, SVGIG (reference sequence). V shed 0 bases, J shed 5 bases, and the junction held 22 bases outside the gene matches. This CDR3 is built from 19 residues. DNA for the CDR3: TGTGCCTGGAGTGTACGGACACATACATTCCGACAGGGAATCAACGAGCAGTACTTC. It is translated as CAWSVRTHTFRQGINEQYF.

The gene calls are TRBV7-8 and TRBJ2-2, with TRBD1 as a possible D gene (5 bases). Per germline, CDR1 SGHVS and CDR2 FQNEAQ. The length of the CDR3 is 16 residues. The germline V and J ends were trimmed by 1 base and 0 bases, with 9 bases remaining between them. The CDR3 DNA follows: TGTGCCAGCAGCTTAGGGGTCAGGGCGAACACCGGGGAGCTGTTTTTT. It codes for CASSLGVRANTGELFF.

The CDR3 here is CASSVGGPEQFF. The DNA of the CDR3 is TGTGCCAGCAGCGTAGGAGGGCCTGAGCAGTTCTTC. The chain couples TRBV9 to TRBJ2-1; D might be TRBD2 (5 bases). This CDR3 is built from 12 residues. Germline V lookup: CDR1 SGDLS, CDR2 YYNGEE. Trimming shortened V by 0 bases and J by 9 bases, and 7 bases separated the two germline ends.

V gene TRBV6-2 or TRBV6-3 combines with J gene TRBJ2-3; maybe TRBD2 (6 bases). Trimming shortened V by 0 bases and J by 6 bases, and 16 bases separated the two germline ends. The CDR3 spans 16 residues. CDR1 and CDR2 (germline): MNHEY, SVGEGT. CDR3 sequence (DNA): TGTGCCAGCAGTTACTCGTTCGCCGGGAGTGGGGATACGCAGTATTTT. Protein sequence: CASSYSFAGSGDTQYF.

This clone was recorded a few times. V and J are TRBV3-1 (or the pseudogene TRBV3-2) and TRBJ1-1; D possibly corresponds to TRBD1 (6 bases). Trimming took off 1 base at V and 5 bases at J, with 11 bases between the two ends. In germline, CDR1 is LGHDT, CDR2 YNNKEL (reference sequence). This CDR3 spans 14 amino acids. The CDR3 is CASSQAGGRTEAFF. CDR3 DNA sequence: TGTGCCAGCAGCCAAGCGGGGGGGCGGACTGAAGCTTTCTTT.